This T cell receptor (beta chain) was profiled in a study of blood T cell repertoires in COVID-19. Clones were sequenced by immunoSEQ multiplex PCR, and TCRdb holds only the in-frame ones, with some missing. The data contain fewer than 200,000 clones, around 90% of them seen just once; the ten biggest clones take up roughly 8.9%. Germline lookup yields CDR1 SGHAT and CDR2 FQNNGV. The CDR3 extends over 13 amino acids. Two negative PCRs, clearance, or symptom resolution had been documented for recovered Cohort 3 donors. Concerning this clone itself: At one of its ends the junction is not consistent with the germline gene, which may arise from a read error.

The TCR was taken from a woman between 18 and 30 years old who had recovered from COVID-19. The chain uses TRBV11-2 and TRBJ1-6; TRBD1 agrees at 7 bases. Sequenced sample: PBMCs or T cells enriched from blood (not recorded which). As DNA, the CDR3 is TGTGCCAGCAGCCAACCCCGGGGACAGCCCTTAACGTTT. Translating it yields CASSQPRGQPLTF.